The clone carrying this TCR beta chain was seen only a few times. Its specificity is not known. Every bit of the isolated RNA underwent reverse transcription, so sequencing read expressed TCRB transcripts. Assay: immunoSEQ multiplex PCR; the TCRdb copy retains only in-frame clones and omits some. The table includes hundreds of thousands of clones, roughly 15% detected once. The record originates from a study of beta chain features in type 1 diabetes. Study-level information: Patients looked much like healthy donors when it came to age, gender and cell yields.

Researchers reported sorting CD4+ naive, central memory, regulatory and stem cell-like memory cells via CD45RO/CCR7/CD25/CD127/CD95/CD27. Study-wide results and caveats: Shortening of TCRB CDR3s, moderate but significant, appeared in all four CD4+ subsets of Type 1 diabetes patients. A possible short-template PCR bias applies equally to patients and controls.

The TCR sequence derives from a man aged 18 to 30 in good health. The specimen was naive CD4+ T cells from blood.

The CDR3 here is CASSLFTGTSLKNEQFF. Written as DNA, the CDR3 is TGTGCCAGCAGCTTATTCACCGGGACTAGCCTTAAGAATGAGCAGTTCTTC. V gene TRBV13 combines with J gene TRBJ2-1, with 9 nucleotides matching TRBD2. Looked up from germline, CDR1 is PRHDT and CDR2 is FYEKMQ (reference sequence). This CDR3 comprises 17 residues. The V segment lost 2 bases and the J segment 7 bases; nucleotides outside the gene matches: 12. Together with reference TRBV13 and TRBJ2-1, the CDR3 gives the full variable domain: AAGVIQSPRHLIKEKRETATLKCYPIPRHDTVYWYQQGPGQDPQFLISFYEKMQSDKGSIPDRFSAQQFSDYHSELNMSSLELGDSALYFCASSLFTGTSLKNEQFFGPGTRLTVL.